The subject of this entry is one T cell receptor (beta chain). The antigen is unknown. This entry belongs to a study of cytomegalovirus exposure and HLA in healthy donors. Study observations and caveats: In a later analysis, V- and J-gene trimming of beta chains associated with a DCLRE1C missense variant, replicated independently. Overall, approximately 180 TCR beta chains were annotated as cytomegalovirus-associated.

Every donor was a healthy person donating bone marrow. The CDR3 extends over 14 amino acids. Losses at the gene ends were 5 bases for V and 2 bases for J; bases not matched to a gene: 2. Germline V gene lookup returns CDR1 MNHNS and CDR2 SASEGT. 60 Vbeta and 13 Jbeta primers were used in PCR. Here immunoSEQ multiplex PCR was the method, and the copy in TCRdb shows in-frame clones only, minus some. The table lists about 120,000 clones, roughly 9% of them singletons. The TCR was taken from a woman in her 40s in good health and CMV-seropositive. Material: PBMCs. V is TRBV6-1 and J is TRBJ1-2; 10 bases are a match to TRBD1. CDR3 in DNA: TGTGCCAGCAGTCCGGGACAGGGGAACTATGGCTACACCTTC. This codes for CASSPGQGNYGYTF.